This entry is about one T cell receptor (beta chain). This CDR3 has 13 amino acids. V was trimmed by 5 bases and J by 2 bases, leaving 11 bases between them. CDR1 is SGHRS, CDR2 YFSETQ, per germline. This sample stems from a study of shared clonotypes between healthy human individuals. The material for each subset, its genomic DNA, was split evenly across several immunoSEQ plates. Produced via immunoSEQ multiplex PCR; TCRdb's table is partial and in-frame only. This sample yields hundreds of thousands of clones, of which about 80% are seen a single time; around 12% belongs to the top ten. The sequence came from a middle-aged woman in good health. Some clones in this sample may be carry-over from other donors' samples. The V gene is TRBV5-1, the J gene TRBJ2-7; no firm D call. The sample was PBMCs. CDR3 loop: CASSSEQTYEQYF. CDR3 sequence (DNA): TGCGCCAGCAGTAGTGAGCAAACCTACGAGCAGTACTTC.